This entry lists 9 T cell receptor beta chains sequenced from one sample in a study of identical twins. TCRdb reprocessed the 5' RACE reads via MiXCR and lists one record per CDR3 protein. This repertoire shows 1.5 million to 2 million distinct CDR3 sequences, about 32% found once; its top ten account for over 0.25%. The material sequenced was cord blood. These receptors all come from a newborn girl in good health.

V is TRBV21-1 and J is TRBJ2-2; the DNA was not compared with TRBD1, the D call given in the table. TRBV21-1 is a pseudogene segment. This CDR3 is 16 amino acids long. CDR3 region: CASSKVGTGENGELFF. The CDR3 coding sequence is TGTGCCAGCAGCAAAGTCGGGACAGGGGAGAACGGGGAGCTGTTTTTT.

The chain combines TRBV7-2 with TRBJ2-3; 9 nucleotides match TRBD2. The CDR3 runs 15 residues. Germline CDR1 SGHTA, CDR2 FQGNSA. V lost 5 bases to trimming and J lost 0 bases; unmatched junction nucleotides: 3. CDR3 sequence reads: CASSRTSVSTDTQYF. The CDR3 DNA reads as TGTGCCAGCAGCCGGACTAGCGTTAGCACAGATACGCAGTATTTT. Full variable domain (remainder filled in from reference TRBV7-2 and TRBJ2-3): GAGVSQSPSNKVTEKGKDVELRCDPISGHTALYWYRQSLGQGLEFLIYFQGNSAPDKSGLPSDRFSAERTGGSVSTLTIQRTQQEDSAVYLCASSRTSVSTDTQYFGPGTRLTVL.

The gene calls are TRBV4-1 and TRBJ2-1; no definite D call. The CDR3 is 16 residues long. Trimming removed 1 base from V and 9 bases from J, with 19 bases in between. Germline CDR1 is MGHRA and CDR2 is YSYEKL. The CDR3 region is CASSQGYSAWPTEQFF. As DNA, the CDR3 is TGCGCCAGCAGCCAAGGGTACTCCGCCTGGCCCACTGAGCAGTTCTTC.

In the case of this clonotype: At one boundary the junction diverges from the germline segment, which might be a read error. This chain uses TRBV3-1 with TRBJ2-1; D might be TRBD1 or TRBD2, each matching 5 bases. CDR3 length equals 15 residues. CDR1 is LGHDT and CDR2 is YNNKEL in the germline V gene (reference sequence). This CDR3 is CACSPRGAGLNEQFF. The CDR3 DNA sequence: TGTGCCTGCAGCCCGAGAGGGGCAGGGCTCAATGAGCAGTTCTTC.

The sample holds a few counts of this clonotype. The CDR3 reads CASSRRGMGTDTQYF. The CDR3 nucleotides read TGTGCCAGCAGCCGTCGCGGGATGGGCACAGATACGCAGTATTTT. The J gene is TRBJ2-3, the V gene TRBV2; TRBD2 might be the D (6 bases). V shed 6 bases and J shed 1 base, with 14 bases lying between them. CDR1 and CDR2 from the germline V gene are SNHLY and FYNNEI. The CDR3 loop spans 15 amino acids. The variable domain in full, completed from reference TRBV2 and TRBJ2-3, reads EPEVTQTPSHQVTQMGQEVILRCVPISNHLYFYWYRQILGQKVEFLVSFYNNEISEKSEIFDDQFSVERPDGSNFTLKIRSTKLEDSAMYFCASSRRGMGTDTQYFGPGTRLTVL.

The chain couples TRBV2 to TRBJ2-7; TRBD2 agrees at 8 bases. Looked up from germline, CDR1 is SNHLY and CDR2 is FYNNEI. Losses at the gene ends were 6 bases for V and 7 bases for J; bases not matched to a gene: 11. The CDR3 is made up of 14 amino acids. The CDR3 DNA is TGTGCCAGCAGGAGCGGGAGTTCCTACGATGAGCAGTACTTC. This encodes CASRSGSSYDEQYF.

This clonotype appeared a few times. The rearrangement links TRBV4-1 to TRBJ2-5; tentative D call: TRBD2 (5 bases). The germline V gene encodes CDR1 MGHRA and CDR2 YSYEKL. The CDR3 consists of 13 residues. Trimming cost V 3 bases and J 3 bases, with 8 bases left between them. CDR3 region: CASSQWREETQYF. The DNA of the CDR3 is TGCGCCAGCAGCCAGTGGCGGGAAGAGACCCAGTACTTC.

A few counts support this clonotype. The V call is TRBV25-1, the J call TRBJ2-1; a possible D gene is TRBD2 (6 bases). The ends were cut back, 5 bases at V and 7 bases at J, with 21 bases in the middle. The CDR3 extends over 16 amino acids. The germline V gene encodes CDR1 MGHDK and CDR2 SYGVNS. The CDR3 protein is CASSPYAGMSSNEQFF. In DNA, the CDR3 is TGTGCCAGCAGTCCCTATGCGGGAATGTCTTCTAATGAGCAGTTCTTC. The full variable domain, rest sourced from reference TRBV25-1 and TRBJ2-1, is EADIYQTPRYLVIGTGKKITLECSQTMGHDKMYWYQQDPGMELHLIHYSYGVNSTEKGDLSSESTVSRIRTEHFPLTLESARPSHTSQYLCASSPYAGMSSNEQFFGPGTRLTVL.

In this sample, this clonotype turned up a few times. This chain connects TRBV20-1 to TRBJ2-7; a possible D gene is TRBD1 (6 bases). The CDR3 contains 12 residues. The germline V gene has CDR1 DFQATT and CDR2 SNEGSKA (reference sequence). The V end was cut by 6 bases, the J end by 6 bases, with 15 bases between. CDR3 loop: CSANDRIREQYF. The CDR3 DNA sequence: TGCAGTGCAAATGACAGGATCCGCGAGCAGTACTTC.